These 21 T cell receptor beta chains originate from one sample sequenced in a study of vaccination and CD4 T cells after COVID-19. Sequenced with the Oncomine TCR Beta short-read assay was DNA taken from cultured CD4+ T cells. MiXCR, applied by TCRdb to the PCR reads, yields one record per CDR3 protein. The data hold about 14,000 distinct CDR3 sequences, with around half observed a single time. The antigens for these receptors are not known. Described treatment: roughly 10-day PBMC culture with coronavirus spike peptide pools or control peptides (ViraFEST assay). The sequenced sample was CD4+ T cells from blood, cultured in vitro. These receptor sequences come from a human donor who had recovered from COVID-19.

The V gene is TRBV20-1, the J gene TRBJ1-2; 8 bases line up with TRBD1. The CDR3 extends over 17 amino acids. The germline gives CDR1 DFQATT, CDR2 SNEGSKA (reference sequence). V trimming: 1 base; J trimming: 3 bases; junction bases outside the gene matches: 13. In DNA form, the CDR3 reads TGCAGTGCTAGAGTCCTAGAGGACAGGGATGACGACTATGGCTACACCTTC. Amino acids: CSARVLEDRDDDYGYTF.

This clonotype was observed a few times. The V gene is TRBV27, the J gene TRBJ1-5; D is undetermined. Trimming left V 5 bases short and J 5 bases short, with 10 bases between. The CDR3 consists of 13 residues. Per the germline V gene, CDR1 is MNHEY and CDR2 is SMNVEV (reference sequence). This CDR3 is CASSKMTDQPQHF. The CDR3 DNA follows: TGTGCCAGCAGTAAGATGACCGATCAGCCCCAGCATTTT.

The rearrangement links TRBV11-3 to TRBJ2-1; D is possibly TRBD2 (5 bases). In germline, CDR1 is SGHNT, CDR2 YENEEA. CDR3 length: 13 residues. V was clipped by 0 bases and J by 7 bases, with 7 bases between them. The CDR3 nucleotides are TGTGCCAGCAGCTTAGACATAGCGAATGAGCAGTTCTTC. This codes for CASSLDIANEQFF.

This clonotype showed up just a few times. J is TRBJ1-6 and V is TRBV20-1; unclear D gene. V lost 1 base, J lost 0 bases, and 7 bases lay in between. The length of the CDR3 is 15 residues. From germline, CDR1 is DFQATT and CDR2 SNEGSKA (reference sequence). This chain's CDR3 is CSARVASSYNSPLHF. The DNA of the CDR3 is TGCAGTGCTAGAGTAGCGAGCTCCTATAATTCACCCCTCCACTTT.

This clonotype came up a few times. The V and J genes are TRBV28 and TRBJ1-2, with 11 bases that match TRBD1. The V and J ends lost 2 bases and 7 bases, in that order; junction bases with no gene match: 12. In germline, CDR1 is MDHEN, CDR2 SYDVKM. The CDR3 extends over 17 amino acids. This chain's CDR3 is CASSLRTGGRWGSGYTF. The CDR3 coding sequence is TGTGCCAGCAGTTTAAGGACAGGGGGCAGGTGGGGAAGTGGCTACACCTTC.

This sequence joins TRBV2 and TRBJ2-3; 9 positions match TRBD2. V trimming: 5 bases; J trimming: 1 base; junction bases outside the gene matches: 10. The CDR3 loop spans 17 amino acids. CDR1 is SNHLY and CDR2 is FYNNEI in the germline V gene. CDR3 sequence (DNA): TGTGCCAGCAGTAAGGCTAGCGGGGTCGGAGGCACAGATACGCAGTATTTT. Translation gives CASSKASGVGGTDTQYF.

This clonotype was detected a few times. V and J are TRBV6-1 and TRBJ1-2; D is possibly TRBD1 (5 bases). V lost 5 bases and J 3 bases, leaving 16 bases between the germline ends. There are 15 residues in the CDR3. Germline CDR1 MNHNS, CDR2 SASEGT. This CDR3 reads CASSRTQGGYYGYTF. CDR3 coding DNA: TGTGCCAGCAGTAGGACCCAGGGCGGCTACTATGGCTACACCTTC.

This clonotype was counted between two and nine times. The chain has TRBV6-1 and TRBJ2-5; TRBD2 matches at 7 bases. CDR3 length: 13 residues. Germline CDR1 is MNHNS and CDR2 is SASEGT. The V gene end was trimmed by 7 bases and the J gene end by 1 base; junction bases not matched to a gene: 3. CDR3 nucleotides: TGTGCCAGCATGGGGGGGACCCAAGAGACCCAGTACTTC. Protein product: CASMGGTQETQYF.

With regard to this clonotype: This clone may be a read error of a much larger clone one base away. The chain links TRBV28 to TRBJ2-7, with D unclear. V was trimmed by 5 bases and J by 5 bases, leaving 13 bases between them. The germline V gene encodes CDR1 MDHEN and CDR2 SYDVKM. CDR3 size: 13 residues. The CDR3 is CASSPSHSHEQYF. CDR3 sequence (DNA): TGTGCCAGCAGTCCCTCTCACAGCCACGAGCAGTACTTC.

The rearrangement links TRBV9 to TRBJ2-5, with 12 bases fitting TRBD1. Germline V gene sequence: CDR1 SGDLS, CDR2 YYNGEE. Trimming took 4 bases from V and 4 from J; bases not matched to a gene: 8. This CDR3 is built from 16 residues. CDR3 DNA: TGTGCCAGCAGCATCCGGGACAGGGGGCCCCCAGAGACCCAGTACTTC. This gives the protein CASSIRDRGPPETQYF.

This chain uses TRBV7-6 with TRBJ1-4; TRBD1 matches at 8 bases. The germline CDR1 and CDR2 sequences are SGHVS and FNYEAQ. CDR3 length: 14 residues. V lost 5 bases, J lost 8 bases, and 7 bases stayed unmatched. The CDR3 DNA follows: TGTGCCAGCAGCCCGAGAGGGACAGGAGAAAAACTGTTTTTT. Its protein is CASSPRGTGEKLFF.

The CDR3 here is CASSPLDSPHTDTQYF. As DNA, the CDR3 is TGTGCAAGTTCCCCCCTAGACAGTCCCCACACAGATACGCAGTATTTT. The chain recombines TRBV12-2 with TRBJ2-3; the table's D call, TRBD1, was not checked against the DNA. TRBV12-2 is a recognized pseudogene. The CDR3 extends over 16 amino acids.

The chain links TRBV7-9 to TRBJ2-2, with TRBD2 matching 7 bases. This CDR3 is 16 amino acids long. Trimming at V came to 3 bases and at J to 3 bases, leaving 7 bases not matched to a gene. Germline lookup yields CDR1 SEHNR and CDR2 FQNEAQ (reference sequence). The CDR3, as DNA: TGTGCCAGCAGCTTTCATGCGGGAGTGGACACCGGGGAGCTGTTTTTT. Protein: CASSFHAGVDTGELFF.

The rearrangement links TRBV6-1 to TRBJ1-1; TRBD1 agrees at 7 bases. The germline V gene encodes CDR1 MNHNS and CDR2 SASEGT. The CDR3 covers 17 residues. V lost 6 bases to trimming and J lost 3 bases; unmatched junction nucleotides: 16. The CDR3 loop reads CASSPREGASSHTEAFF. Here the CDR3 DNA reads TGTGCCAGCAGCCCCCGGGAGGGGGCGAGTTCACACACTGAAGCTTTCTTT.

This sequence joins TRBV7-2 and TRBJ2-7, with D unclear. Trimming stripped 5 bases from V and 2 bases from J, with 13 bases between. This CDR3 is 14 amino acids long. Germline V gives CDR1 SGHTA, CDR2 FQGNSA. The CDR3 protein is CASSHYLRAYEQYF. CDR3 nucleotides: TGTGCCAGCAGCCACTATTTACGGGCCTACGAGCAGTACTTC.

The chain joins TRBV29-1 to TRBJ1-2, with TRBD1 identical over 9 bases. Germline assignment: CDR1 SQVTM and CDR2 ANQGSEA. Trimming took 3 bases from V and 6 from J; bases not matched to a gene: 8. The CDR3 is 14 residues long. The CDR3 sequence: CSVDAGTGNDGYTF. The DNA of the CDR3 is TGCAGCGTTGACGCCGGGACAGGGAATGATGGCTACACCTTC.

DNA of the CDR3: TGTGCCAGCAGCCGCGGCCCGGACAGGGGAAAGAACGAGCAGTACTTC. Translated, it gives CASSRGPDRGKNEQYF. This chain joins TRBV7-9 and TRBJ2-7, with TRBD1 identical over 9 bases. The CDR3 length is 16 residues. From germline, CDR1 is SEHNR and CDR2 FQNEAQ (reference sequence). V gave up 5 bases and J gave up 5 bases; unmatched junction bases: 13. Based on the CDR3 plus reference TRBV7-9 and TRBJ2-7, the full variable domain is DTGVSQNPRHKITKRGQNVTFRCDPISEHNRLYWYRQTLGQGPEFLTYFQNEAQLEKSRLLSDRFSAERPKGSFSTLEIQRTEQGDSAMYLCASSRGPDRGKNEQYFGPGTRLTVT.

V is TRBV20-1 and J is TRBJ2-7, with 8 bases fitting TRBD1. The germline gives CDR1 DFQATT, CDR2 SNEGSKA (reference sequence). The trim removed 1 base at V and 2 bases at J, leaving 4 bases unmatched. The CDR3 loop spans 14 amino acids. In nucleotides, the CDR3 is TGCAGTGCTAGAGGACAGGGGCAAACCTACGAGCAGTACTTC. This encodes CSARGQGQTYEQYF.

In its sample, this clonotype was seen a few times. The CDR3 sequence is CSAVDLYSTDTQYF. The CDR3 coding sequence is TGCAGTGCGGTGGACCTATATAGCACAGATACGCAGTATTTT. This chain joins TRBV20-1 and TRBJ2-3; D is undetermined. The CDR3 has 14 amino acids. Germline loops: CDR1 DFQATT, CDR2 SNEGSKA (reference sequence). Trimming took 6 bases from V and 0 from J, leaving 13 bases between them.

The CDR3, as DNA: TGTGCCAGCAGCCGGAGGGCTGGGGAGACCCAGTACTTC. This gives the protein CASSRRAGETQYF. The genes are TRBV11-3 and TRBJ2-5; tentative D call: TRBD2 (6 bases). V shed 5 bases and J shed 5 bases, with 12 bases lying between them. This CDR3 spans 13 amino acids. CDR1 is SGHNT, CDR2 YENEEA, per germline.

The chain carries TRBV25-1 and TRBJ2-5; 7 nucleotides line up with TRBD1. The V segment lost 4 bases and the J segment 5 bases; nucleotides outside the gene matches: 10. Germline-derived CDR1 and CDR2 are MGHDK and SYGVNS. CDR3 length: 15 residues. The CDR3 region is CASSGQTGLLETQYF. The CDR3, as DNA: TGTGCCAGCAGTGGACAGACAGGGTTGTTGGAGACCCAGTACTTC. Filled out from reference TRBV25-1 and TRBJ2-5, the complete variable domain reads EADIYQTPRYLVIGTGKKITLECSQTMGHDKMYWYQQDPGMELHLIHYSYGVNSTEKGDLSSESTVSRIRTEHFPLTLESARPSHTSQYLCASSGQTGLLETQYFGPGTRLLVL.